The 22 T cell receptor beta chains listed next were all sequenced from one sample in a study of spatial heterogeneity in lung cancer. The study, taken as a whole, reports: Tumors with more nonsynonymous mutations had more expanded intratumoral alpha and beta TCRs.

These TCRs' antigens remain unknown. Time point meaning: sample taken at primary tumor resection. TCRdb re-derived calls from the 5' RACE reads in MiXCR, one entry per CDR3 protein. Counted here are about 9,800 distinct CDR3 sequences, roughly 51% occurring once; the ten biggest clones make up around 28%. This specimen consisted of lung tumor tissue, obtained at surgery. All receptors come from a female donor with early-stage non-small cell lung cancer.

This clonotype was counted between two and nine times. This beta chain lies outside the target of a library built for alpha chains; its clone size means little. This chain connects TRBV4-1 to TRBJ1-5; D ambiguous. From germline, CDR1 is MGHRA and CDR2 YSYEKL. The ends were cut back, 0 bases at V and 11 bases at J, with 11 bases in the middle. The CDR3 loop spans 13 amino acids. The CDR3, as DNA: TGCGCCAGCAGCCAAGATCGAGGGTTCGCCCAGCATTTT. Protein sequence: CASSQDRGFAQHF.

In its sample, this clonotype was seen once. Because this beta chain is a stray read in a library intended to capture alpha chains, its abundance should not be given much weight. The CDR3 coding sequence is TGCGCCAGCAGTCATAACGTCATCGGCCAGGGCAACACTGAAGCTTTCTTT. This gives the protein CASSHNVIGQGNTEAFF. The chain carries TRBV23-1 and TRBJ1-1; TRBD1 might be the D (5 bases). TRBV23-1 is an open reading frame, and its role is uncertain. CDR3 length: 17 amino acids. Trimming shortened V by 3 bases and J by 2 bases, and 19 bases separated the two germline ends.

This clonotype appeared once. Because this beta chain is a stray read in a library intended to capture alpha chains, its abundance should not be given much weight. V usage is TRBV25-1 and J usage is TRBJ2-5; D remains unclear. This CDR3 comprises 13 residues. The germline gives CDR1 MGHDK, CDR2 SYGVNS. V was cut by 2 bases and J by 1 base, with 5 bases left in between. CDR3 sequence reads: CASSEIGQETQYF. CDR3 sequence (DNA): TGTGCCAGCAGTGAAATTGGCCAAGAGACCCAGTACTTC.

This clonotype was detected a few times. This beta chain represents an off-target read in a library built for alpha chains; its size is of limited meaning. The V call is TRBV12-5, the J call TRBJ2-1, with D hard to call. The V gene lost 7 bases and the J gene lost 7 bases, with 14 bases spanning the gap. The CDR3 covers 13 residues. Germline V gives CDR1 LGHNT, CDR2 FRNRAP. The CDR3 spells CASERREGNEQFF. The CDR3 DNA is TGTGCTAGTGAAAGAAGGGAAGGGAATGAGCAGTTCTTC.

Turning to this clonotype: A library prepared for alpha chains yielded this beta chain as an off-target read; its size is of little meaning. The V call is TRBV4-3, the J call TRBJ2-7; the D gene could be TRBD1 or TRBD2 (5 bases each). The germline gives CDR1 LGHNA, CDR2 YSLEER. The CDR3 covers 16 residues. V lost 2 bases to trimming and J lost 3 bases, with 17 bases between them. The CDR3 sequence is CASSQRGDTFLYEQYF. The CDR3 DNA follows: TGCGCCAGCAGCCAAAGGGGAGACACCTTCCTCTACGAGCAGTACTTC.

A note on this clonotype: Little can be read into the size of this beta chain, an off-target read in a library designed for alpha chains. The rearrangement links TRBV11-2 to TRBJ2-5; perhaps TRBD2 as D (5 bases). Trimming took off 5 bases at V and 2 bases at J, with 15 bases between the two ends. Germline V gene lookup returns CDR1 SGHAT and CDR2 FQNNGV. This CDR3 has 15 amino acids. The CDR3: CASSLGPGKQETQYF. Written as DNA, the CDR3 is TGTGCCAGCAGCCTAGGGCCCGGGAAACAAGAGACCCAGTACTTC.

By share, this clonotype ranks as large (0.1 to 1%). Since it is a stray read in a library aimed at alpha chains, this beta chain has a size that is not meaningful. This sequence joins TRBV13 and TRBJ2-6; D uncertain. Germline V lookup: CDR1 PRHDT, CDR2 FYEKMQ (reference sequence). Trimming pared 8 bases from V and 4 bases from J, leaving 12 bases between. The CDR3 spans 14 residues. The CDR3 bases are TGTGCCAGCCGTGCCGCGTCAGGGGCCAACGTCCTGACTTTC. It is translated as CASRAASGANVLTF.

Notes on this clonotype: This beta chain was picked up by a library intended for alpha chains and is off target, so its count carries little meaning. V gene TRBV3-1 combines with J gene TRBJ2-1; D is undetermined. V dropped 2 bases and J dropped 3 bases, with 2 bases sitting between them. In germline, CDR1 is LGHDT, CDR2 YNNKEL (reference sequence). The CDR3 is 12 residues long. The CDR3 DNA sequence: TGTGCCAGCAGCCAAATCTACAATGAGCAGTTCTTC. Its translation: CASSQIYNEQFF.

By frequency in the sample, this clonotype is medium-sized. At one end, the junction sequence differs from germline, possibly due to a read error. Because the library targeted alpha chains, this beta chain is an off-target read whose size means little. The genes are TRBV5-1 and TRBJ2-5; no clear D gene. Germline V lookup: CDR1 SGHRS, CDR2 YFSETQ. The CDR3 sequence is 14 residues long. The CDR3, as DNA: TGCGCCAGCAACCCAAGACGGACCCAAGGGACCCAGTACTTC. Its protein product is CASNPRRTQGTQYF.

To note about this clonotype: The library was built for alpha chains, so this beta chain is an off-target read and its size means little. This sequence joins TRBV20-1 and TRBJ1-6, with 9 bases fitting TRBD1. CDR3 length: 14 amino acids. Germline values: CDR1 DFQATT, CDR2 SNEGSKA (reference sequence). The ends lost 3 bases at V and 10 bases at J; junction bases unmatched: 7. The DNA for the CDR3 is TGCAGTGCTAGGGCGGGACAGGGCGGCTCACCCCTCCACTTT. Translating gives CSARAGQGGSPLHF.

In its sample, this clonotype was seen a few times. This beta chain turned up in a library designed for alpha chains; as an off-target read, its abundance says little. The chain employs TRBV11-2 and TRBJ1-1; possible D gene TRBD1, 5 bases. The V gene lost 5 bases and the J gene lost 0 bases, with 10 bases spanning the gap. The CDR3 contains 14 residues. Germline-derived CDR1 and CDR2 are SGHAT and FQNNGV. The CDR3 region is CASSRGLMNTEAFF. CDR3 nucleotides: TGTGCCAGCAGCAGGGGACTTATGAACACTGAAGCTTTCTTT.

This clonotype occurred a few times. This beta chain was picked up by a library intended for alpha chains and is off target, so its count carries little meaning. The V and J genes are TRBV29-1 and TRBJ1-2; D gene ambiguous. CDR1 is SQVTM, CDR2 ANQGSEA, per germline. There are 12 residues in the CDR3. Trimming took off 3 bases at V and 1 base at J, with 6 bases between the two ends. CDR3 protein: CSVDGFNYGYTF. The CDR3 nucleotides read TGCAGCGTTGATGGATTTAACTATGGCTACACCTTC. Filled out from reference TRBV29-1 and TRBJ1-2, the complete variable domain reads SAVISQKPSRDICQRGTSLTIQCQVDSQVTMMFWYRQQPGQSLTLIATANQGSEATYESGFVIDKFPISRPNLTFSTLTVSNMSPEDSSIYLCSVDGFNYGYTFGSGTRLTVV.

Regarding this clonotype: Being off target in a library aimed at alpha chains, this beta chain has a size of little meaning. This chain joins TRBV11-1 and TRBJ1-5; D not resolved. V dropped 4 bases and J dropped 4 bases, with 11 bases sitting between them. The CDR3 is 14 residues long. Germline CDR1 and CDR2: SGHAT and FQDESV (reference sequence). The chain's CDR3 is CASSSGLENQPQHF. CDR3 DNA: TGTGCCAGCAGCTCCGGACTGGAGAATCAGCCCCAGCATTTT. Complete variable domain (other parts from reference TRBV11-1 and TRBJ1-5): EAEVAQSPRYKITEKSQAVAFWCDPISGHATLYWYRQILGQGPELLVQFQDESVVDDSQLPKDRFSAERLKGVDSTLKIQPAELGDSAMYLCASSSGLENQPQHFGDGTRLSIL.

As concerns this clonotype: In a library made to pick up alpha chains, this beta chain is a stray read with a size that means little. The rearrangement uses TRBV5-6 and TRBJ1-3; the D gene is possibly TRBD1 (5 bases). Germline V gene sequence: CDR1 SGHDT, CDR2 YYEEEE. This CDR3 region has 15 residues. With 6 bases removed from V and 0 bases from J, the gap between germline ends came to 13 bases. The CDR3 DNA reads TGTGCCAGCACCCTGACAGTCCGCTCTGGAAACACCATATATTTT. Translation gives CASTLTVRSGNTIYF.

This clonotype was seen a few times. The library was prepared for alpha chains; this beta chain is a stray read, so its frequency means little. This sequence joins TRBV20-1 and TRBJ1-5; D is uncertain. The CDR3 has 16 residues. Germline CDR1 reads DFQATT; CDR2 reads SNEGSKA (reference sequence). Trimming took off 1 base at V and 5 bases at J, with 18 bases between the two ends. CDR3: CSARAPKGGRDQPQHF. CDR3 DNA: TGCAGTGCTAGAGCCCCAAAGGGCGGTAGAGATCAGCCCCAGCATTTT.

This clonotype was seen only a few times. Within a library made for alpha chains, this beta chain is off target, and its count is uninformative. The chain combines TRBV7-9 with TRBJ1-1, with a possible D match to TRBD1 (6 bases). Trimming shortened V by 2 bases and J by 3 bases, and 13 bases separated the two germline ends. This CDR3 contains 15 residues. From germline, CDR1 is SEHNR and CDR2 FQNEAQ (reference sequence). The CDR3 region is CASSLTGAMDTEAFF. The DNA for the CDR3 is TGTGCCAGCAGCTTAACGGGGGCGATGGACACTGAAGCTTTCTTT.

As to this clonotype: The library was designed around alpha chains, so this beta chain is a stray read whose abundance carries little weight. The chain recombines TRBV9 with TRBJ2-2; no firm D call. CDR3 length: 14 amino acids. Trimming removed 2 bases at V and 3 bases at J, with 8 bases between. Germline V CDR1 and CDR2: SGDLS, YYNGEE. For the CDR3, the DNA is TGTGCCAGCAGCGTTGTAGGGTACACCGGGGAGCTGTTTTTT. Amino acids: CASSVVGYTGELFF.

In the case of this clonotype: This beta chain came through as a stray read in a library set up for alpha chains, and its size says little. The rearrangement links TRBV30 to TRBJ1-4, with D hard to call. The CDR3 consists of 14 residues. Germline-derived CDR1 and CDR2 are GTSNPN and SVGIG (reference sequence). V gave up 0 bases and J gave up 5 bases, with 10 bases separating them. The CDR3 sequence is CAWSVGTANEKLFF. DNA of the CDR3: TGTGCCTGGAGTGTTGGAACTGCGAATGAAAAACTGTTTTTT.

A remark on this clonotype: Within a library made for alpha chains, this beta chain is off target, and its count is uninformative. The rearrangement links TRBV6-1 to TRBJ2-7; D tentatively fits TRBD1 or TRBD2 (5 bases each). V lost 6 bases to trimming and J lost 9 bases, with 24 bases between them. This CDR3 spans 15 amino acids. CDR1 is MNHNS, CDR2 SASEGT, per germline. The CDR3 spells CASRNHRDPLFGQYF. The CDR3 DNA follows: TGTGCCAGCAGAAACCACCGGGACCCACTCTTCGGGCAGTACTTC.

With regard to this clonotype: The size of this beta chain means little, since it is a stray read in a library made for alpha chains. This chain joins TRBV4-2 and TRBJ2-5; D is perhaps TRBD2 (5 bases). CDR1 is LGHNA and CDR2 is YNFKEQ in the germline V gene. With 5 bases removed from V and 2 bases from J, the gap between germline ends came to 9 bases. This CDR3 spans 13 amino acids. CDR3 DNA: TGTGCCAGCAGCTTTCGGAGGCAAGAGACCCAGTACTTC. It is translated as CASSFRRQETQYF.

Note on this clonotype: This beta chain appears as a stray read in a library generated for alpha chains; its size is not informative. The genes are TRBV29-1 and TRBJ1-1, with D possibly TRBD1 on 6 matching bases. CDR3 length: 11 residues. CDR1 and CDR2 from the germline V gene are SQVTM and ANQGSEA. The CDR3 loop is CSVGDRTEAFF. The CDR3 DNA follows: TGCAGTGTCGGAGACAGGACTGAAGCTTTCTTT.

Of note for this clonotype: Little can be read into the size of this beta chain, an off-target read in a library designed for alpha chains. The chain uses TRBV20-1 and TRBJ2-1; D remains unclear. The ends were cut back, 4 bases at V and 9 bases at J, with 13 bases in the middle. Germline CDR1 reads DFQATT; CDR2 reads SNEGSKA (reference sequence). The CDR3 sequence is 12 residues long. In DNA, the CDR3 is TGCAGTGCTATAGAAGGGATCGGTGAGCAGTTCTTC. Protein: CSAIEGIGEQFF.